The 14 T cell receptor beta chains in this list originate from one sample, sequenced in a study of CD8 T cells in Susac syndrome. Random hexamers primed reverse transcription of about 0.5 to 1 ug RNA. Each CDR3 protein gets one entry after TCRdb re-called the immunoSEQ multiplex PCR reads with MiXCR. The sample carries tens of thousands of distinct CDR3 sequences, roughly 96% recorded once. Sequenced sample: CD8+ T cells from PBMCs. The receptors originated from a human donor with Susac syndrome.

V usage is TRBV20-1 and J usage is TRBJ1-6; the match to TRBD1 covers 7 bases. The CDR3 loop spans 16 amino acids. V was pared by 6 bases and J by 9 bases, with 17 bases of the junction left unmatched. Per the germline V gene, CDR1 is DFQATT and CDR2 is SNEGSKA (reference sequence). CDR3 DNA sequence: TGCAGTGCCCGCCGGAGATTGACAGGGAAATCTTCACCCCTCCACTTT. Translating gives CSARRRLTGKSSPLHF.

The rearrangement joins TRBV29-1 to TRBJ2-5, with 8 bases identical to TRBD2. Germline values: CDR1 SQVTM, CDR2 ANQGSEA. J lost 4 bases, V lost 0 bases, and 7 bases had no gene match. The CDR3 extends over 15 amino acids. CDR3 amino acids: CSVEDRASGGETQYF. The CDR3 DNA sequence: TGCAGCGTTGAAGATCGGGCCAGCGGGGGAGAGACCCAGTACTTC. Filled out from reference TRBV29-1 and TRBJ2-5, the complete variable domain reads SAVISQKPSRDICQRGTSLTIQCQVDSQVTMMFWYRQQPGQSLTLIATANQGSEATYESGFVIDKFPISRPNLTFSTLTVSNMSPEDSSIYLCSVEDRASGGETQYFGPGTRLLVL.

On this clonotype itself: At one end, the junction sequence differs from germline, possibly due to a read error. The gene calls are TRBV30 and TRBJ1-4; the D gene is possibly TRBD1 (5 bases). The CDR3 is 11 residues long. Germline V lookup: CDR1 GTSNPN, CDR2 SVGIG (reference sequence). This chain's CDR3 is CAWSDGTSVNF. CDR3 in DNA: TGTGCCTGGAGTGATGGGACCTCGGTCAACTTT.

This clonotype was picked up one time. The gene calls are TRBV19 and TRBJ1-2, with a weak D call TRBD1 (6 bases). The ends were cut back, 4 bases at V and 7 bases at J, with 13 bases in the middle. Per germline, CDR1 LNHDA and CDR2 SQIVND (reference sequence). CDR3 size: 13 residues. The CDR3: CASSTDTGLGYTF. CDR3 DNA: TGTGCCAGTAGTACCGATACAGGGCTTGGCTACACCTTC.

This chain's CDR3 is CSARDRRANTEAFF. CDR3 sequence (DNA): TGCAGTGCTAGAGATCGGAGGGCGAACACTGAAGCTTTCTTT. This chain connects TRBV20-1 to TRBJ1-1; D not resolved. Germline values: CDR1 DFQATT, CDR2 SNEGSKA (reference sequence). This CDR3 comprises 14 residues. V was shortened by 0 bases and J by 1 base, with 9 bases between the two germline ends.

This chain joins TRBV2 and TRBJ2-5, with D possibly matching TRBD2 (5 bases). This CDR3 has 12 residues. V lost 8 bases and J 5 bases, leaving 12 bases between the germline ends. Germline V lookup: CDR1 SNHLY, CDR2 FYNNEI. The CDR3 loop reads CASRESEETQYF. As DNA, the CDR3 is TGTGCCAGCCGGGAAAGCGAGGAGACCCAGTACTTC.

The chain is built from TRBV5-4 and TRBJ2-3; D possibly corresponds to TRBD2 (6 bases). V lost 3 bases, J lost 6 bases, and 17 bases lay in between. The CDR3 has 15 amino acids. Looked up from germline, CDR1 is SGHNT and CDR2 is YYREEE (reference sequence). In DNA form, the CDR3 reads TGTGCCAGCAGCTACGGGGGAACTATTTCGGATACGCAGTATTTT. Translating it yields CASSYGGTISDTQYF.

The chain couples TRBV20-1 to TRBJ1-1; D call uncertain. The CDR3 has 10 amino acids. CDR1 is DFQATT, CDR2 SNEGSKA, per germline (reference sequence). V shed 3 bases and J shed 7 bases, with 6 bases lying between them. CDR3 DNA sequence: TGCAGTGCTAGGGGATATGAAGCTTTCTTT. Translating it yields CSARGYEAFF.

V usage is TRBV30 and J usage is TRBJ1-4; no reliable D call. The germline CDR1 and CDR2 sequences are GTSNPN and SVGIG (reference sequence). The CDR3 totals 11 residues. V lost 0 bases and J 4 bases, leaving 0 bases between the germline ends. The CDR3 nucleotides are TGTGCCTGGAGTGTTAATGAAAAACTGTTTTTT. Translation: CAWSVNEKLFF.

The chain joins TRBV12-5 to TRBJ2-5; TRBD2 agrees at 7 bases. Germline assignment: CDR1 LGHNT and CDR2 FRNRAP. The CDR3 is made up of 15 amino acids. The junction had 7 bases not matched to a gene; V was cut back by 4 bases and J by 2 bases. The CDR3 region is CASGSGGSFQETQYF. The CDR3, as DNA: TGTGCTAGTGGTTCCGGGGGGTCCTTTCAAGAGACCCAGTACTTC.

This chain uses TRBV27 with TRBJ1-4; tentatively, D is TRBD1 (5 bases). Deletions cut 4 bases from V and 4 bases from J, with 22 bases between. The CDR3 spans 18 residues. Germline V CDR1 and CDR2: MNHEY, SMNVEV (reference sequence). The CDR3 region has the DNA TGTGCCAGCAGTTCACAGTGGGGCCGGGAAGCGGGTAATGAAAAACTGTTTTTT. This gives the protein CASSSQWGREAGNEKLFF.

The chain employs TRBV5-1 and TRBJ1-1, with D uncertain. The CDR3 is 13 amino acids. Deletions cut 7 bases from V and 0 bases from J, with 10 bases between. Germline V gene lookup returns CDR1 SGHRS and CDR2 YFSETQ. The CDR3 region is CASGLSVNTEAFF. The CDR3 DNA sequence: TGCGCCAGCGGACTTTCAGTGAACACTGAAGCTTTCTTT.

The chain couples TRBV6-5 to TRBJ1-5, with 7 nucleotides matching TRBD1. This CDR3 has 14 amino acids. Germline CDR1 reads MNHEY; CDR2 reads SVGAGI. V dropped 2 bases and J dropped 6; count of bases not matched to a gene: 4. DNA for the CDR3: TGTGCCAGCAGTTACGAGCAGGGGGTTCAGCCCCAGCATTTT. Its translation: CASSYEQGVQPQHF.

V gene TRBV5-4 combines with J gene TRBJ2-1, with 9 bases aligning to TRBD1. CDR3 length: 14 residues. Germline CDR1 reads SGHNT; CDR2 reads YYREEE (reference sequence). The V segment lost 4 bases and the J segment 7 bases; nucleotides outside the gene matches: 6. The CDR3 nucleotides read TGTGCCAGCAGCCGAAGGACAGGGGAGAATGAGCAGTTCTTC. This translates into CASSRRTGENEQFF.